This T cell receptor beta chain was sequenced for a study of blood T cell repertoires in COVID-19 (dated by TCRdb to about 2020). In terms of the full investigation: Samples from collaborators originated in the United States, Italy and Spain and spanned both the acute and convalescent phases of COVID-19. The material from the prospective study consisted of cDNA or gDNA derived from T cells, B-cell-depleted T cells, or PBMCs. Subjects who had been exposed to COVID-19, were actively infected with it, or had recovered from it provided the deeply sampled blood TCRbeta repertoires that made up the dataset. The repertoires were released in a freely available public database meant as a resource for research on the immune response to SARS-CoV-2. Samples came from the ongoing ImmuneRACE study (first 160 participants) plus 1,254 subjects from 6 global collaborators. The sample metadata nearly always contained a de-identified subject ID, COVID-19 status, age in years and sex. Where HLA class I and class II types were available, the types were taken from metadata supplied by the sample provider, not from assay-based typing.

The immunoSEQ Assay, a bias-controlled multiplex PCR, was used to amplify TCRbeta CDR3 regions from genomic DNA. The source study handled its data this way. Nucleated cell counts per sample were estimated from amplification of reference gene primers within the assay. To quantify the absolute abundance of each unique TCRbeta CDR3 rearrangement, sequence reads were collapsed and filtered. For each sample, productive Simpson clonality was calculated as the square root of Simpson's diversity index across productive rearrangements. The table was pulled from immuneACCESS by TCRdb, which kept in-frame rearrangements only. Such tables lose some clones; where checked, under half of the loss comes from unresolved V genes, and the rest has no known cause. The DNA gave D and trimming, while V, J and clone size come from that table. The sample yields around 150,000 clones; around 85% were counted once. In total, the top ten clones hold about 5% of the sample.

Whole blood was collected in K2EDTA tubes by collaborating institutions according to the institutions' own protocols. For TCRbeta analysis, collaborators shipped samples as frozen whole blood, isolated PBMCs, or DNA extracted from either of those sample types. This clone appeared a few times. This receptor's antigen is unknown. Base qualities are not recorded, but no much larger clone differs from it by a single base. Here V drops 4 bases and J drops 5 bases, and the junction holds 9 bases not matched to any gene. The CDR3 starts with the cysteine, ends with the phenylalanine, and has 14 residues. Just CDR3 DNA is preserved here, 42 bases in frame from base 1. CDR1 is given as SGHRS and CDR2 as YFSETQ, both from the germline V gene. General study outcomes and caveats: The quantity of clinical and demographic metadata differed by source and by participant and was supplied without curation.

The source of this sequence is a human donor in a cohort sampled during active COVID-19. Recombination linked TRBV5-1 to TRBJ2-7; 7 central nucleotides agree with TRBD2. The sample was peripheral blood. The nucleotides are TGCGCCAGCAGCGTAACAGGTGGGGGGGACGAGCAGTACTTC. Its protein product is CASSVTGGGDEQYF.